This entry concerns a single TCR beta chain. Its antigen remains unknown. The sample is drawn from a study of cytomegalovirus exposure and HLA in healthy donors. Study outcomes and limitations: A few of the chains that were CMV-associated were confirmed in vitro to be specific for CMV antigens.

TCRdb's copy holds only in-frame clones and misses some; the assay was immunoSEQ multiplex PCR. The sample lists approximately 160,000 clones, approximately 91% seen once, with about 3.5% in the top ten. V was pared by 0 bases and J by 0 bases, with 13 bases between. CDR1 and CDR2 (germline): MGHRA, YSYEKL. The CDR3 is 17 amino acids. The donors were members of the roughly 120-subject validation cohort (separate from the roughly 700-subject first cohort). The rearrangement uses TRBV4-1 and TRBJ2-3, with D possibly matching TRBD2 (6 bases). This TCR was sampled from a woman aged 18-30 years in good health and CMV-seropositive. The sequencing input was PBMCs. This CDR3 reads CASSQDSAGSSTDTQYF. CDR3 DNA: TGCGCCAGCAGCCAAGATTCAGCGGGCTCTAGCACAGATACGCAGTATTTT.